This TCR beta chain was captured by sequencing in a study of Graves' ophthalmopathy and Graves' hyperthyroidism. Overall study: There was a collection of peripheral blood at initial diagnosis, before any treatment.

Amplification targeted the TCR beta CDR3 regions, with RNA transcripts as the source material. First-round RT-PCR relied on HTBI primers, and a second-round multiplex PCR came next. TCRdb passed the multiplex PCR reads through MiXCR, listing each CDR3 protein once. The data contain roughly 700,000 distinct CDR3 sequences, roughly 41% of them singletons. A duration under 3 months, NOSPECS ≥4, CAS ≥3 and moderate-to-severe activity characterized the donors with ophthalmopathy. The authors diagnosed from clinical symptoms, serum thyroxine, TRAb, thyroid ultrasound and orbital computed tomography. Sequenced input: peripheral blood. The sequence was obtained from an adult man with Graves' ophthalmopathy.

In DNA, the CDR3 is TGTGCCAGCAGCCAGTTAGGGACGGATTATACCCATTCACCCCTCCACTTT. The encoded protein is CASSQLGTDYTHSPLHF. This sequence joins TRBV12-3 or TRBV12-4 and TRBJ1-6; D is possibly TRBD1 (5 bases). The ends were cut back, 6 bases at V and 8 bases at J, with 23 bases in the middle. The CDR3 consists of 17 residues.